This paragraph reports one T cell receptor beta chain. The study profiled TCR beta VDJ and CDR3 using genomic DNA as template. MiXCR, applied by TCRdb to the reads, yields one record per CDR3 protein. The sample lists about 270,000 distinct CDR3 sequences, roughly 82% occurring once. With 5 bases clipped from V and 6 bases from J, the junction kept 13 bases outside the gene matches. The CDR3 is 15 residues long. Germline V gives CDR1 SGDLS, CDR2 YYNGEE. The sample is drawn from a study of CD8+CD57+ T cells in acquired aplastic anemia. Study background: Recorded DNA amounts for sorted CD4+ and CD8+ cells had an average of around 3.5 ug.

The patients chosen for sequencing had shown expansion of CD8+CD57+ cells (detected by flow cytometry). The specimen was sorted CD4+, CD8+, or CD8+CD57+ T cells (not recorded which) from PBMCs. The source of this sequence is a human donor with aplastic anemia. The V gene is TRBV9, the J gene TRBJ1-1, with 7 positions matching TRBD1. The CDR3 DNA reads as TGTGCCAGCAGTTTAGAGGGGGCGGGATCCGCTGAAGCTTTCTTT. Amino acids: CASSLEGAGSAEAFF. The entire variable domain, with the rest obtained from reference TRBV9 and TRBJ1-1, is as follows: DSGVTQTPKHLITATGQRVTLRCSPRSGDLSVYWYQQSLDQGLQFLIQYYNGEERAKGNILERFSAQQFPDLHSELNLSSLELGDSALYFCASSLEGAGSAEAFFGQGTRLTVV.